This passage covers 11 T cell receptor beta chains from one sample sequenced in a study of OX40 agonist ivuxolimab in advanced cancers. Assay: immunoSEQ multiplex PCR; the TCRdb copy retains only in-frame clones and omits some. The sample yields roughly 95,000 clones, about nine tenths seen once. The source material was CD4+ or CD8+ T cells sorted from blood, sampled in a trial of the OX40 agonist ivuxolimab. The receptors shown here come from an adult with an advanced solid tumor such as melanoma, head and neck, liver or kidney cancer.

This sequence joins TRBV5-1 and TRBJ1-4; TRBD1 is a possible D gene (5 bases). CDR3 length: 14 amino acids. Looked up from germline, CDR1 is SGHRS and CDR2 is YFSETQ. V dropped 2 bases and J dropped 8 bases, with 13 bases sitting between them. The CDR3 spells CASSFGTPKEKLFF. DNA of the CDR3: TGCGCCAGCAGCTTCGGGACTCCGAAAGAAAAACTGTTTTTT.

The chain couples TRBV27 to TRBJ2-7, with 16 nucleotides matching TRBD2. The V gene end was trimmed by 6 bases and the J gene end by 6 bases; junction bases not matched to a gene: 5. The CDR3 consists of 15 residues. Germline CDR1 is MNHEY and CDR2 is SMNVEV (reference sequence). The CDR3, as DNA: TGTGCCAGCAGGGGGACTAGCGGGAGGGCGGGCGAGCAGTACTTC. Its protein product is CASRGTSGRAGEQYF.

The chain carries TRBV7-8 and TRBJ2-1, with TRBD2 identical over 10 bases. The CDR3 runs to 15 residues. CDR1 is SGHVS and CDR2 is FQNEAQ in the germline V gene. V was pared by 6 bases and J by 6 bases, with 8 bases of the junction left unmatched. CDR3 residues: CASRTRPSGSNEQFF. CDR3 in DNA: TGTGCCAGCAGGACTAGGCCTAGCGGGAGCAATGAGCAGTTCTTC.

The V call is TRBV5-4, the J call TRBJ2-7, with D uncertain. CDR1 and CDR2 from the germline V gene are SGHNT and YYREEE (reference sequence). Trimming left V 1 base short and J 3 bases short, with 5 bases between. This CDR3 is built from 12 residues. The CDR3 loop is CASSLYFYEQYF. The CDR3 DNA sequence: TGTGCCAGCAGCTTGTATTTCTACGAGCAGTACTTC.

The CDR3, as DNA: TGTGCCAGCAGCCCAACTAGGGGGGGGCACGATACGCAGTATTTT. Amino acid sequence: CASSPTRGGHDTQYF. The rearrangement joins TRBV7-9 to TRBJ2-3; a weak D match, TRBD2 (7 bases). V gave up 5 bases and J gave up 6 bases, with 18 bases separating them. The germline gives CDR1 SEHNR, CDR2 FQNEAQ (reference sequence). The CDR3 is made up of 15 amino acids.

This clone was detected only once. The V call is TRBV20-1, the J call TRBJ2-5; D remains ambiguous. Germline-derived CDR1 and CDR2 are DFQATT and SNEGSKA (reference sequence). The CDR3 length is 11 residues. The V end was cut by 7 bases, the J end by 3 bases, with 9 bases between. CDR3 bases: TGCAGTGTTGGTAAAGAAGAGACCCAGTACTTC. Encoded protein: CSVGKEETQYF.

In nucleotides, the CDR3 is TGTGCCAGCAGCTTATCTACAGCCTATGGCTACACCTTC. This translates into CASSLSTAYGYTF. This chain links TRBV7-2 with TRBJ1-2; no clear D gene. In germline, CDR1 is SGHTA, CDR2 FQGNSA. Trimming pared 2 bases from V and 4 bases from J, leaving 8 bases between. The CDR3 length is 13 residues. Together with reference TRBV7-2 and TRBJ1-2, the CDR3 gives the full variable domain: GAGVSQSPSNKVTEKGKDVELRCDPISGHTALYWYRQSLGQGLEFLIYFQGNSAPDKSGLPSDRFSAERTGGSVSTLTIQRTQQEDSAVYLCASSLSTAYGYTFGSGTRLTVV.

This sequence joins TRBV6-1 and TRBJ2-7, with 9 positions matching TRBD2. This CDR3 is built from 14 residues. CDR1 is MNHNS, CDR2 SASEGT, per germline. V lost 11 bases and J lost 5; bases outside the gene matches: 13. CDR3 sequence: CAAFEAGGKDEQYF. CDR3 DNA: TGTGCCGCGTTTGAGGCGGGAGGGAAGGACGAGCAGTACTTC.

V usage is TRBV5-1 and J usage is TRBJ1-6; 10 bases match TRBD1. Germline CDR1 and CDR2: SGHRS and YFSETQ. Losses at the gene ends were 5 bases for V and 8 bases for J; bases not matched to a gene: 4. There are 14 residues in the CDR3. The CDR3 coding sequence is TGCGCCAGCAGAACCGGGACAGGGGATTCACCCCTCCACTTT. Amino acids: CASRTGTGDSPLHF.

This sequence joins TRBV28 and TRBJ1-2; weak D call: TRBD1 (5 bases). CDR1 and CDR2 (germline): MDHEN, SYDVKM. CDR3 length equals 14 residues. Trimming shortened V by 5 bases and J by 4 bases, and 14 bases separated the two germline ends. CDR3 DNA: TGTGCCAGCAGTCTCCACGCCGGGACCTATGGCTACACCTTC. Protein product: CASSLHAGTYGYTF.

This clone turned up a few times. The chain links TRBV5-1 to TRBJ2-1; no firm D call. The CDR3 loop spans 15 amino acids. V was cut by 1 base and J by 3 bases, with 11 bases left in between. The germline V gene encodes CDR1 SGHRS and CDR2 YFSETQ. The CDR3 protein is CASSLTTPDYNEQFF. The CDR3 nucleotides read TGCGCCAGCAGCTTGACTACCCCCGACTACAATGAGCAGTTCTTC.